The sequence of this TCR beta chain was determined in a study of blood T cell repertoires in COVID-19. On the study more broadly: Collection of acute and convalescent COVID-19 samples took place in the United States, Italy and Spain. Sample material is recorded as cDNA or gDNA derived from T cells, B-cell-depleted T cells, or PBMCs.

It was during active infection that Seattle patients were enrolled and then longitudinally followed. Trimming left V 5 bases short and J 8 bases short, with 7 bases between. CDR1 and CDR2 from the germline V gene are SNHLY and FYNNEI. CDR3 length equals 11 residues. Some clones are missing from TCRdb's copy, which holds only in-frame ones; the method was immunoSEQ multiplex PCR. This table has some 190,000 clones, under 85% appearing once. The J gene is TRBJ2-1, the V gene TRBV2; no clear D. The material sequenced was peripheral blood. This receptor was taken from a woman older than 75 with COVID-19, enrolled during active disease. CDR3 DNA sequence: TGTGCCAGCAGTCGACTGGATGAGCAGTTCTTC. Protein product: CASSRLDEQFF.